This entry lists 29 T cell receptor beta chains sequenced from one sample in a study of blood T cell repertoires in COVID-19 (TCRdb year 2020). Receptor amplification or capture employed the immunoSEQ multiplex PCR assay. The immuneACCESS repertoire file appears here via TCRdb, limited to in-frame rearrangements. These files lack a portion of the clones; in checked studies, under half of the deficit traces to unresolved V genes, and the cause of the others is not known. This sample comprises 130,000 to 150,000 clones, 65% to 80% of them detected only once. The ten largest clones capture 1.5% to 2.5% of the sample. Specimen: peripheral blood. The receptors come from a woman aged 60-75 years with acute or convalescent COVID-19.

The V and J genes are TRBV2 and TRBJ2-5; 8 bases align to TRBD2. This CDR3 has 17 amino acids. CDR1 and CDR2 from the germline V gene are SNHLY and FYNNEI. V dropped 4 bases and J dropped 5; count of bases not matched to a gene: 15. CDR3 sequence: CASSGVAGSRGAETQYF. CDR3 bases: TGTGCCAGCAGTGGAGTAGCGGGAAGCCGTGGGGCGGAGACCCAGTACTTC.

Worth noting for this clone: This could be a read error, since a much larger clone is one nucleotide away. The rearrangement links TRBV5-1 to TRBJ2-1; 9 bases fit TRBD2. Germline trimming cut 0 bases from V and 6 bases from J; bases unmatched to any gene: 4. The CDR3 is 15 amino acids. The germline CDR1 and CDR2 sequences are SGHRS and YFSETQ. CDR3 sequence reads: CASSLVASGINEQFF. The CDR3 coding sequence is TGCGCCAGCAGCTTGGTGGCTAGCGGGATCAATGAGCAGTTCTTC. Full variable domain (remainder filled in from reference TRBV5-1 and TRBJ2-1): KAGVTQTPRYLIKTRGQQVTLSCSPISGHRSVSWYQQTPGQGLQFLFEYFSETQRNKGNFPGRFSGRQFSNSRSEMNVSTLELGDSALYLCASSLVASGINEQFFGPGTRLTVL.

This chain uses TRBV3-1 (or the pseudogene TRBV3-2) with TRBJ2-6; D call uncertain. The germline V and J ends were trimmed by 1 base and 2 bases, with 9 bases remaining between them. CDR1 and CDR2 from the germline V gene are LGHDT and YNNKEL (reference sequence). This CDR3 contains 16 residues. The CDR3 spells CASSQVRGAGANVLTF. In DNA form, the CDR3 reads TGTGCCAGCAGCCAAGTGAGAGGTGCTGGGGCCAACGTCCTGACTTTC.

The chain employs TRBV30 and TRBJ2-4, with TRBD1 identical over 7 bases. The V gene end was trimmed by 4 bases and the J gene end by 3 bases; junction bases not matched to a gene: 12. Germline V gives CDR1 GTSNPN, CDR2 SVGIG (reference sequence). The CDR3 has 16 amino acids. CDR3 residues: CAWTPRGRVGKNIQYF. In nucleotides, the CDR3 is TGTGCCTGGACTCCGAGGGGGCGAGTGGGCAAAAACATTCAGTACTTC.

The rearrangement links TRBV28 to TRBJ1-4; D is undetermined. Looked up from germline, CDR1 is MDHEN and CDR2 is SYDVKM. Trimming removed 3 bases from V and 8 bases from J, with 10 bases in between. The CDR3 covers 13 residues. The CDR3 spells CASSFENHEKLFF. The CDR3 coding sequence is TGTGCCAGCAGTTTCGAGAATCACGAAAAACTGTTTTTT.

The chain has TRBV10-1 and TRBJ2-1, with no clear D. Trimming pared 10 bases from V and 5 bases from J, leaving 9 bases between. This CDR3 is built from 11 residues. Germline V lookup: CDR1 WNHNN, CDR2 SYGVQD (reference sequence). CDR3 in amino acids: CATREDNEQFF. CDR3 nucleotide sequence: TGCGCCACTAGAGAGGACAATGAGCAGTTCTTC.

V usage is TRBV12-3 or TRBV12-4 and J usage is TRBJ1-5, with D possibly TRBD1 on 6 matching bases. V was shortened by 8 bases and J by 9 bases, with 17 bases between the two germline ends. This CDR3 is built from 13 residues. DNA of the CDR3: TGTGCCAGCTCGGGGGGGGCTAACGGGCCCCAGCATTTT. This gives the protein CASSGGANGPQHF.

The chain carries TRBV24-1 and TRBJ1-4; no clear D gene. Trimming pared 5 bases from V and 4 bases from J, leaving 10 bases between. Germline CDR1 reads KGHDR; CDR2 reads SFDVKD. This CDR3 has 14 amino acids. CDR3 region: CATSGGRGNEKLFF. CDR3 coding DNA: TGTGCCACCAGTGGCGGACGGGGTAATGAAAAACTGTTTTTT.

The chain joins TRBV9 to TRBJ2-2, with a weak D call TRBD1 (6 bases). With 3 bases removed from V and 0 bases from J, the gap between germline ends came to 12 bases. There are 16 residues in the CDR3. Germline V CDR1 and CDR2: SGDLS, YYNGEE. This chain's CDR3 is CASSARDIANTGELFF. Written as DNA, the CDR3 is TGTGCCAGCAGCGCTCGGGACATCGCGAACACCGGGGAGCTGTTTTTT.

CDR3 in amino acids: CASSAILVGYGYTF. The CDR3 DNA reads as TGTGCCAGCAGCGCCATTTTGGTCGGCTATGGCTACACCTTC. The chain carries TRBV7-9 and TRBJ1-2, with unresolved D. CDR1 and CDR2 from the germline V gene are SEHNR and FQNEAQ (reference sequence). The CDR3 has 14 residues. The V gene lost 5 bases and the J gene lost 4 bases, with 14 bases spanning the gap.

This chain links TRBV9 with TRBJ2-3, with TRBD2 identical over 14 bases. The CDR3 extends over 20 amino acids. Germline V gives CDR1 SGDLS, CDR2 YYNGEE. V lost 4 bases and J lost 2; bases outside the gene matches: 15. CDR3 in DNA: TGTGCCAGCAGCCCACTCTCGGGACTAGCGGGGGCTCCCGCCACAGATACGCAGTATTTT. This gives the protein CASSPLSGLAGAPATDTQYF.

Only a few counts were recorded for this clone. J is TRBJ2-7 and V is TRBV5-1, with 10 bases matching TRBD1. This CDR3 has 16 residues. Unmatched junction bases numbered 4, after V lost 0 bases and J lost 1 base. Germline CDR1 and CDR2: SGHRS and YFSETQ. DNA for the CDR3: TGCGCCAGCAGCTTGGCCCTGGGACAGGGGTCCTACGAGCAGTACTTC. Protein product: CASSLALGQGSYEQYF. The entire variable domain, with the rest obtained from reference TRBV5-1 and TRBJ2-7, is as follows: KAGVTQTPRYLIKTRGQQVTLSCSPISGHRSVSWYQQTPGQGLQFLFEYFSETQRNKGNFPGRFSGRQFSNSRSEMNVSTLELGDSALYLCASSLALGQGSYEQYFGPGTRLTVT.

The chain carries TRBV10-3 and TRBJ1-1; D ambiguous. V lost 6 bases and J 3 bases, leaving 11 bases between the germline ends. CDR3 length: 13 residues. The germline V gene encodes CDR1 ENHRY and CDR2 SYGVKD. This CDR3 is CAIRGGIDTEAFF. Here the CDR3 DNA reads TGTGCCATCAGGGGAGGTATTGACACTGAAGCTTTCTTT.

In nucleotides, the CDR3 is TGTGCCAGCAGTGAAATTAGCCCAGATACGCAGTATTTT. Its translation is CASSEISPDTQYF. The gene calls are TRBV6-1 and TRBJ2-3; no reliable D call. CDR1 and CDR2 from the germline V gene are MNHNS and SASEGT. Trimming took 2 bases from V and 4 from J, leaving 7 bases between them. CDR3 length: 13 amino acids.

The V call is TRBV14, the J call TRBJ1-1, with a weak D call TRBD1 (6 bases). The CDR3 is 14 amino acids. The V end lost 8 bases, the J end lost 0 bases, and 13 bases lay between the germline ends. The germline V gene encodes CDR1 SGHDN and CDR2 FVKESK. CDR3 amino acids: CASGTPPMNTEAFF. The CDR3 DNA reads TGTGCCAGCGGGACACCACCGATGAACACTGAAGCTTTCTTT.

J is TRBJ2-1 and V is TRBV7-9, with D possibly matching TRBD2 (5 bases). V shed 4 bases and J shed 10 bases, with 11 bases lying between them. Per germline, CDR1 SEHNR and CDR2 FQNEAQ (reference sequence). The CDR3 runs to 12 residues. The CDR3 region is CASSWGDGEQFF. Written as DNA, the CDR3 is TGTGCCAGCAGCTGGGGAGATGGAGAGCAGTTCTTC.

The CDR3 region is CASSLRTGATNEKLFF. The CDR3 DNA reads as TGTGCCAGCTCACTACGGACAGGAGCAACTAATGAAAAACTGTTTTTT. The chain recombines TRBV18 with TRBJ1-4, with 7 bases matching TRBD1. Germline CDR1 is KGHSH and CDR2 is LQKENI. This CDR3 contains 16 residues. V was clipped by 4 bases and J by 0 bases; unmatched bases: 5.

CDR3 sequence: CASSWTGAGQGDGYTF. Written as DNA, the CDR3 is TGTGCCAGCAGTTGGACCGGGGCCGGACAGGGCGATGGCTACACCTTC. J is TRBJ1-2 and V is TRBV27; 8 bases align to TRBD1. V lost 4 bases and J lost 6; bases outside the gene matches: 13. CDR3 length: 16 residues. Germline V gene data show CDR1 as MNHEY and CDR2 as SMNVEV (reference sequence).

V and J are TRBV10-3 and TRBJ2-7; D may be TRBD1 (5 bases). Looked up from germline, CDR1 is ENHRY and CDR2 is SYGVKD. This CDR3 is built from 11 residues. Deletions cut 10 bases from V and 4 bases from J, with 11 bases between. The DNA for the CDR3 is TGTGCCACCCAGACAGCTTACGAGCAGTACTTC. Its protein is CATQTAYEQYF.

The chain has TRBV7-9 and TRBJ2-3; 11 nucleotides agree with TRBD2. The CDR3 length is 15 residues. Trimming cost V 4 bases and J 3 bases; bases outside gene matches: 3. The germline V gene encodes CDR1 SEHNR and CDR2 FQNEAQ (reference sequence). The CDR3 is CASSSLAGGTDTQYF. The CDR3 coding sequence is TGTGCCAGCAGCTCCCTAGCGGGAGGAACAGATACGCAGTATTTT.

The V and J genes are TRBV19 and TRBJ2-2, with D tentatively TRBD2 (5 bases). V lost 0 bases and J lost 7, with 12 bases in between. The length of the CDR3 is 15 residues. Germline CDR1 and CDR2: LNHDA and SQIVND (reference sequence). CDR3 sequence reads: CASSIESGRDGELFF. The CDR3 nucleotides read TGTGCCAGTAGTATAGAAAGCGGTCGGGACGGGGAGCTGTTTTTT.

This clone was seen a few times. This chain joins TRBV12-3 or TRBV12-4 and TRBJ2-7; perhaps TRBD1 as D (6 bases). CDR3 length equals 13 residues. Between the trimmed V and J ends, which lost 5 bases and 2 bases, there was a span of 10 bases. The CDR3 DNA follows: TGTGCCAGCAGTCAGGACAGACCCTACGAGCAGTACTTC. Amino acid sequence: CASSQDRPYEQYF.

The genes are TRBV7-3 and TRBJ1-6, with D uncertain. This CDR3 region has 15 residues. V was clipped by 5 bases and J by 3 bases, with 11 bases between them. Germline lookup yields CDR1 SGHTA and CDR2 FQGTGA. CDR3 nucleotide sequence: TGTGCCAGCAGCCGATCTGGCAACTATAATTCACCCCTCCACTTT. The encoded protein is CASSRSGNYNSPLHF. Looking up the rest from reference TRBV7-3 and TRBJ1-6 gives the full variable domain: GAGVSQTPSNKVTEKGKYVELRCDPISGHTALYWYRQSLGQGPEFLIYFQGTGAADDSGLPNDRFFAVRPEGSVSTLKIQRTERGDSAVYLCASSRSGNYNSPLHFGNGTRLTVT.

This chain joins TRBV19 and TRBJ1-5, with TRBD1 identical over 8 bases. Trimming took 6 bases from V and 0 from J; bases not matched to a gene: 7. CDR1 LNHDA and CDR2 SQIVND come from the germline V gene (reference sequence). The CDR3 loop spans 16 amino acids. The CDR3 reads CASSVRTGYSNQPQHF. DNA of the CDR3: TGTGCCAGTAGCGTCCGGACAGGGTATAGCAATCAGCCCCAGCATTTT.

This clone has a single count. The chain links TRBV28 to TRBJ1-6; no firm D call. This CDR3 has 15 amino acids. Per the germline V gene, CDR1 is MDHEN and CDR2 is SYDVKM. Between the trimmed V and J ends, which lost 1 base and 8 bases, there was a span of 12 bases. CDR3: CASSLSAGLHSPLHF. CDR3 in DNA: TGTGCCAGCAGTTTATCGGCGGGTTTGCATTCACCCCTCCACTTT. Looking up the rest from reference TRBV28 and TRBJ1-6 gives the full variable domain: DVKVTQSSRYLVKRTGEKVFLECVQDMDHENMFWYRQDPGLGLRLIYFSYDVKMKEKGDIPEGYSVSREKKERFSLILESASTNQTSMYLCASSLSAGLHSPLHFGNGTRLTVT.

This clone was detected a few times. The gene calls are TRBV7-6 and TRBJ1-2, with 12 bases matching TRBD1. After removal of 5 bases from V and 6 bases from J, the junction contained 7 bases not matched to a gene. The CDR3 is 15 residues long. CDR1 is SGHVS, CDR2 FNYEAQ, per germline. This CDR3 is CASSQPGQGADGYTF. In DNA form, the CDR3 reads TGTGCCAGCAGCCAGCCGGGACAGGGGGCCGATGGCTACACCTTC.

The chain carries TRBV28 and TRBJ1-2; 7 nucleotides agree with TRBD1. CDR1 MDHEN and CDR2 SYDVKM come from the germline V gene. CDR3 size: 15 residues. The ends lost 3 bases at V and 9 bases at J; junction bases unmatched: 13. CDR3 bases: TGTGCCAGCAGTTTCTTTCTAAGACAGGGAACTAGCTACACCTTC. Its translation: CASSFFLRQGTSYTF.

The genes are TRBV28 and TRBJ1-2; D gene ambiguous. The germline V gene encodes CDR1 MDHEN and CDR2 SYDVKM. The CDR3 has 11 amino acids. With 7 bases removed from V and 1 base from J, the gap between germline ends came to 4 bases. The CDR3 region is CASTGNYGYTF. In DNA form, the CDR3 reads TGTGCCAGCACGGGTAACTATGGCTACACCTTC.

The CDR3 here is CASSLNRQGWAPGYTF. CDR3 sequence (DNA): TGCGCCAGCAGCCTGAATCGACAGGGGTGGGCCCCTGGCTACACCTTC. The gene calls are TRBV4-1 and TRBJ1-2; 8 bases agree with TRBD1. The V segment lost 4 bases and the J segment 7 bases; nucleotides outside the gene matches: 14. The CDR3 sequence is 16 residues long. Germline-derived CDR1 and CDR2 are MGHRA and YSYEKL.